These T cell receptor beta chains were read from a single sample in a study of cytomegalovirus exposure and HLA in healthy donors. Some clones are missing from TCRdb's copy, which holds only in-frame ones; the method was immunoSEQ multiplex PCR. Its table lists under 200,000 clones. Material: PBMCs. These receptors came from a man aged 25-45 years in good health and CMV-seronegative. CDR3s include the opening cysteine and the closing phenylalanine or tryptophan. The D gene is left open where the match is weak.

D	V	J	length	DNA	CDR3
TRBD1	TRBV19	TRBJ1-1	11	TGTGCCAGTAGTGACAGGGGTGAAGCTTTCTTT	CASSDRGEAFF
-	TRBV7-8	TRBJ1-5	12	TGTGCCAGCAGCACCCTCGGACTTCCCCAGCATTTT	CASSTLGLPQHF
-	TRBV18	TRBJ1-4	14	TGTGCCAGCTCACCATCCGGGGGGTACGAAAAACTGTTTTTT	CASSPSGGYEKLFF
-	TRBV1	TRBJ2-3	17	TGCACCAGCAGCCAAGTTCGACTAGGGGTGTGCACAGATACGCAGTATTTT	CTSSQVRLGVCTDTQYF
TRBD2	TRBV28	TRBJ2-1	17	TGTGCCAGCAGTTTACGGCCGAGCGGGAGCTCCTACAATGAGCAGTTCTTC	CASSLRPSGSSYNEQFF
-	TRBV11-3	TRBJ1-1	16	TGTGCCAGCAGCTTAGGGGAGCGCAGGGGAGACATTGAAGCTTTCTTT	CASSLGERRGDIEAFF
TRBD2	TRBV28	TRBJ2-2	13	TGTGCTAGTGGACTAGCCCACACCGGGGAGCTGTTTTTT	CASGLAHTGELFF
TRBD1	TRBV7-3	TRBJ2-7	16	TGTGCCAGCAGCTTAAACTTGGACAGGGGCCTTGGGGACCAGTACTTC	CASSLNLDRGLGDQYF
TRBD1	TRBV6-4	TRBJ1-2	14	TGTGCCAGCAGTGTGGACAGGGCTAACTATGGCTACACCTTC	CASSVDRANYGYTF
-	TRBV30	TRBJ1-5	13	TGTGCCTGGAGTGGGGCCACGTATCAGCCCCAGCATTTT	CAWSGATYQPQHF
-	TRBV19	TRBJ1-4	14	TGTGCCAGTAGCCTACAGGGAGTTAATGAAAAACTGTTTTTT	CASSLQGVNEKLFF
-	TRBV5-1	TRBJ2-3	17	TGCGCCAGCAGCTTTGTTGTCGGAGGAGGGCCTGGGGATACGCAGTATTTT	CASSFVVGGGPGDTQYF
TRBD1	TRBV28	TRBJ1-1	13	TGTGCCAGCAGGTCTGGGACAGGGGTTGAAGCTTTCTTT	CASRSGTGVEAFF
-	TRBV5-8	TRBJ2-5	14	TGTGCCAGCAGCTTGGATCTGCAGGGGGAGACCCAGTACTTC	CASSLDLQGETQYF
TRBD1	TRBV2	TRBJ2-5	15	TGTGCCAGCAGTAAGGAGACAGGGGCGGCAGAGACCCAGTACTTC	CASSKETGAAETQYF
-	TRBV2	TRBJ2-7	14	TGTGCCAGCAGAGGGCAGGGAGGATCCTACGAGCAGTACTTC	CASRGQGGSYEQYF
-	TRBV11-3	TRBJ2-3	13	TGTGCCAGCAGCTCTTCCCGCAGGGATACGCAGTATTTT	CASSSSRRDTQYF
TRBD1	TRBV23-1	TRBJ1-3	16	TGCGCCAGCAGCCCAGGGGGCAGGTCCTCTGGAAACACCATATATTTT	CASSPGGRSSGNTIYF
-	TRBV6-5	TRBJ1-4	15	TGTGCCAGCAGTTACTCAGGGGGAACTAATGAAAAACTGTTTTTT	CASSYSGGTNEKLFF
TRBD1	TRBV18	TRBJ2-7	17	TGTGCCAGCTCACCATATGCCGAGACAGGGGGCGACTACGAGCAGTACTTC	CASSPYAETGGDYEQYF
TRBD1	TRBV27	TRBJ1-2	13	TGTGCCAGCAGCTGGGGACAGGGTAGCGGCTACACCTTC	CASSWGQGSGYTF
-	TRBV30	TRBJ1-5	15	TGTGCCTATGGACCCGGGACATTAAGTAATCAGCCCCAGCATTTT	CAYGPGTLSNQPQHF
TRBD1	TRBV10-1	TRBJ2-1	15	TGCGCCAGCAGTGGGACAGGGGGATTTGGGAATGAGCAGTTCTTC	CASSGTGGFGNEQFF
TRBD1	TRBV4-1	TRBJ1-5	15	TGCGCCAGCAGCCCCGGCAGGGGGATCGATCAGCCCCAGCATTTT	CASSPGRGIDQPQHF
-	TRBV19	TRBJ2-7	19	TGTGCCAGTAGTGGTCCCGCAGGGACAAGGTCTGGATCCTCCTACGAGCAGTACTTC	CASSGPAGTRSGSSYEQYF
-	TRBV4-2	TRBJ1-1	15	TGTGCCAGCAGCCAAGGCGACAGAGGGAACACTGAAGCTTTCTTT	CASSQGDRGNTEAFF
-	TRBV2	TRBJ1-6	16	TGTGCCAGCAGACGGTTTACAGGAAGCATTAATTCACCCCTCCACTTT	CASRRFTGSINSPLHF
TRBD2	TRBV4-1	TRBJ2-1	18	TGCGCCAGCAGCCAACCTCTAATCCCTAGCGGGAACAGAAATGAGCAGTTCTTC	CASSQPLIPSGNRNEQFF
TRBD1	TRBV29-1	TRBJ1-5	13	TGCAGCGTTGTCGAACAGGGGGATCAGCCCCAGCATTTT	CSVVEQGDQPQHF
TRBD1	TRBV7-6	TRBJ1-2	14	TGTGCCAGCAGCTTCCGGGACAGCGGCTATGGCTACACCTTC	CASSFRDSGYGYTF
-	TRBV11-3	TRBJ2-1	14	TGTGCCAGCAGCGCGCGGAACGCCTACAATGAGCAGTTCTTC	CASSARNAYNEQFF
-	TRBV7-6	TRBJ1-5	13	TGTGCCAGCAGCCTCGACTTAAATCAGCCCCAGCATTTT	CASSLDLNQPQHF
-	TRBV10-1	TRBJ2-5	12	TGCGCCAGCAGTGAGTTCGGGGTAGAGCAGTACTTC	CASSEFGVEQYF
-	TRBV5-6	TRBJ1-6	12	TGTGCCAGCAGCCTCGGGGTCGGAACCCTCCACTTT	CASSLGVGTLHF
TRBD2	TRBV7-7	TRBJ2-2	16	TGTGCCAGCAGCTTAACACGGGGGGGTAATACCGGGGAGCTGTTTTTT	CASSLTRGGNTGELFF
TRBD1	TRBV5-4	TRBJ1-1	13	TGTGCCAGCAGGTGGGACAGAGGGACTGAAGCTTTCTTT	CASRWDRGTEAFF
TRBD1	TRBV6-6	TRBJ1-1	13	TGTGCCAGCAGTCCCCCCCCAGGGGGGTCGGCTTTCTTT	CASSPPPGGSAFF
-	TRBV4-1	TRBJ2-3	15	TGCGCCAGCAGCCAAGATCGAGCTAGCACAGATACGCAGTATTTT	CASSQDRASTDTQYF
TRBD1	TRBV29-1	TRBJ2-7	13	TGCAGCGCCGGACAGGAGAGCTCCTACGAGCAGTACTTC	CSAGQESSYEQYF
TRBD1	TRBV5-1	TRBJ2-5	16	TGCGCCAGCAGCCCTCTCGCCGGGACAGCCCGAGAGACCCAGTACTTC	CASSPLAGTARETQYF
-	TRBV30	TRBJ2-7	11	TGTGCCTGGAGTAACTTCTACGAGCAGTACTTC	CAWSNFYEQYF
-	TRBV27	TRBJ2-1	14	TGTGCCAGCAGCCAACTGAGATCCTACAATGAGCAGTTCTTC	CASSQLRSYNEQFF